These 29 T cell receptor beta chains were sequenced from one sample in a study of T-cell memory formation after mild COVID-19. TCRdb itself ran the 5' RACE reads through MiXCR, one entry per CDR3 protein. The data hold 190,000 or so distinct CDR3 sequences, with about 22% observed a single time. The material sequenced was PBMCs or a T cell subset sorted from them (not recorded which). Receptor source: an adult woman who had mild COVID-19 (a few samples of this study predate the infection). Cell type and time point are not known.

The J gene is TRBJ1-4, the V gene TRBV12-3 or TRBV12-4; 7 bases map to TRBD1. The CDR3 extends over 14 amino acids. J lost 8 bases, V lost 6 bases, and 9 bases had no gene match. CDR3 region: CASSPHRGQEKLFF. CDR3 nucleotides: TGTGCCAGCAGCCCCCATAGGGGGCAAGAAAAACTGTTTTTT.

This clonotype ranks as medium-sized. CDR3: CASSPHGGADTQYF. The CDR3 DNA is TGTGCCAGCAGCCCCCACGGGGGTGCAGATACGCAGTATTTT. The chain has TRBV12-3 or TRBV12-4 and TRBJ2-3, with TRBD2 as a possible D gene (6 bases). The CDR3 covers 14 residues. V shed 6 bases and J shed 4 bases, with 14 bases lying between them.

The rearrangement links TRBV2 to TRBJ2-1; 8 bases line up with TRBD2. Germline lookup yields CDR1 SNHLY and CDR2 FYNNEI. The trim removed 7 bases at V and 3 bases at J, leaving 5 bases unmatched. The CDR3 spans 14 residues. The DNA for the CDR3 is TGTGCCAGCATCGGGCTAGCGGGCTACAATGAGCAGTTCTTC. Amino acid sequence: CASIGLAGYNEQFF. Filled out from reference TRBV2 and TRBJ2-1, the complete variable domain reads EPEVTQTPSHQVTQMGQEVILRCVPISNHLYFYWYRQILGQKVEFLVSFYNNEISEKSEIFDDQFSVERPDGSNFTLKIRSTKLEDSAMYFCASIGLAGYNEQFFGPGTRLTVL.

This clonotype was observed a handful of times. The chain links TRBV30 to TRBJ1-1, with no clear D. Germline V gene lookup returns CDR1 GTSNPN and CDR2 SVGIG (reference sequence). This CDR3 region has 14 residues. Trimming shortened V by 0 bases and J by 0 bases, and 8 bases separated the two germline ends. The CDR3 protein is CAWSVVGMNTEAFF. The CDR3 nucleotides are TGTGCCTGGAGTGTAGTCGGGATGAACACTGAAGCTTTCTTT. The full variable domain, completed using reference TRBV30 and TRBJ1-1, is SQTIHQWPATLVQPVGSPLSLECTVEGTSNPNLYWYRQAAGRGLQLLFYSVGIGQISSEVPQNLSASRPQDRQFILSSKKLLLSDSGFYLCAWSVVGMNTEAFFGQGTRLTVV.

The chain has TRBV7-6 and TRBJ1-2; 9 nucleotides agree with TRBD1. The trim removed 4 bases at V and 4 bases at J, leaving 7 bases unmatched. This CDR3 comprises 15 residues. Germline loops: CDR1 SGHVS, CDR2 FNYEAQ. The CDR3 region has the DNA TGTGCCAGCAGCTCGGGACAGGGAAGGGTCTATGGCTACACCTTC. Translation: CASSSGQGRVYGYTF.

The V call is TRBV7-9, the J call TRBJ2-2; D is ambiguous. This CDR3 is built from 13 residues. CDR1 is SEHNR and CDR2 is FQNEAQ in the germline V gene (reference sequence). The V gene lost 5 bases and the J gene lost 8 bases, with 12 bases spanning the gap. The CDR3 region has the DNA TGTGCCAGCAGCCCCCTTGGAGAGGGGGAGCTGTTTTTT. It yields the protein CASSPLGEGELFF.

The table lists this clonotype with a few counts. The chain combines TRBV5-1 with TRBJ2-5, with D possibly matching TRBD2 (5 bases). Trimming pared 4 bases from V and 1 base from J, leaving 14 bases between. The CDR3 runs to 15 residues. In germline, CDR1 is SGHRS, CDR2 YFSETQ. The CDR3 sequence is CASSGGRSTQETQYF. The DNA for the CDR3 is TGCGCCAGCAGCGGAGGACGGTCGACCCAAGAGACCCAGTACTTC.

This chain connects TRBV5-1 to TRBJ2-3; 11 nucleotides line up with TRBD2. The CDR3 runs to 16 residues. The V and J ends lost 3 bases and 2 bases, in that order; junction bases with no gene match: 5. The V gene's germline CDR1 is SGHRS and CDR2 YFSETQ. CDR3 residues: CASSSGLAELTDTQYF. The CDR3 nucleotides read TGCGCCAGCAGCTCGGGACTAGCGGAGCTCACAGATACGCAGTATTTT.

This clonotype was seen many times. The rearrangement links TRBV25-1 to TRBJ2-5; D call uncertain. The CDR3 covers 10 residues. The germline CDR1 and CDR2 sequences are MGHDK and SYGVNS. The V end lost 8 bases, the J end lost 3 bases, and 4 bases lay between the germline ends. The CDR3 is CASGEETQYF. The CDR3 DNA is TGTGCCAGCGGAGAAGAGACCCAGTACTTC.

The V and J genes are TRBV27 and TRBJ2-1, with 8 bases fitting TRBD1. The CDR3 is 15 amino acids. The V segment lost 2 bases and the J segment 6 bases; nucleotides outside the gene matches: 6. CDR1 and CDR2 from the germline V gene are MNHEY and SMNVEV (reference sequence). CDR3 region: CASSLGQGAFNEQFF. The CDR3 coding sequence is TGTGCCAGCAGTTTAGGGCAGGGGGCCTTCAATGAGCAGTTCTTC.

The rearrangement uses TRBV9 and TRBJ2-2; D not certain. The CDR3 is made up of 16 amino acids. Looked up from germline, CDR1 is SGDLS and CDR2 is YYNGEE. The V end lost 0 bases, the J end lost 1 base, and 10 bases lay between the germline ends. The CDR3 sequence is CASSVADPLNTGELFF. DNA for the CDR3: TGTGCCAGCAGCGTAGCCGACCCCTTGAACACCGGGGAGCTGTTTTTT.

The chain couples TRBV6-2 or TRBV6-3 to TRBJ2-5; D not resolved. Trimming left V 6 bases short and J 3 bases short, with 11 bases between. The CDR3 consists of 13 residues. Germline V gene lookup returns CDR1 MNHEY and CDR2 SVGEGT. Written as DNA, the CDR3 is TGTGCCAGCAGCCTCGGGTTGAAAGAGACCCAGTACTTC. Encoded protein: CASSLGLKETQYF.

This clonotype was observed a handful of times. CDR3 protein: CASSHTGTGGDEQFF. In DNA form, the CDR3 reads TGTGCCAGCAGTCATACCGGGACAGGGGGCGATGAGCAGTTCTTC. The chain is built from TRBV6-4 and TRBJ2-1; 12 bases are a match to TRBD1. J lost 8 bases, V lost 5 bases, and 7 bases had no gene match. The CDR3 contains 15 residues. Germline V CDR1 and CDR2: MRHNA, SNTAGT.

This clonotype was seen only a few times. The chain carries TRBV30 and TRBJ2-7; unclear D gene. The CDR3 totals 10 residues. Trimming shortened V by 5 bases and J by 3 bases, and 5 bases separated the two germline ends. The V gene's germline CDR1 is GTSNPN and CDR2 SVGIG (reference sequence). CDR3 coding DNA: TGTGCCTGGGGGGACTACGAGCAGTACTTC. Protein sequence: CAWGDYEQYF.

The V gene is TRBV29-1, the J gene TRBJ2-5, with D tentatively TRBD1 (6 bases). CDR1 is SQVTM, CDR2 ANQGSEA, per germline. This CDR3 comprises 13 residues. V was pared by 6 bases and J by 2 bases, with 13 bases between. CDR3 region: CSVQQGIQETQYF. As DNA, the CDR3 is TGCAGCGTCCAACAGGGAATACAAGAGACCCAGTACTTC.

This clonotype was seen a handful of times. The chain is built from TRBV7-9 and TRBJ2-7; no definite D call. The CDR3 is 15 amino acids. Germline V gene sequence: CDR1 SEHNR, CDR2 FQNEAQ (reference sequence). Trimming shortened V by 5 bases and J by 4 bases, and 18 bases separated the two germline ends. CDR3 in amino acids: CASSVEGGLWYEQYF. CDR3 bases: TGTGCCAGCAGCGTGGAAGGCGGTCTCTGGTACGAGCAGTACTTC.

The sample holds a few counts of this clonotype. The chain couples TRBV7-9 to TRBJ2-7, with D tentatively TRBD1 (6 bases). Trimming pared 5 bases from V and 9 bases from J, leaving 26 bases between. CDR3 length: 16 residues. Germline V CDR1 and CDR2: SEHNR, FQNEAQ (reference sequence). The CDR3 sequence: CASSTMDRQLRGGQYF. CDR3 in DNA: TGTGCCAGCAGCACCATGGACAGACAACTTCGTGGGGGGCAGTACTTC.

This clonotype was recorded a few times. The rearrangement uses TRBV29-1 and TRBJ2-7; TRBD1 matches 8 bases. V was pared by 6 bases and J by 4 bases, with 8 bases of the junction left unmatched. This CDR3 is built from 13 residues. Looked up from germline, CDR1 is SQVTM and CDR2 is ANQGSEA. This chain's CDR3 is CSVDQGAEYEQYF. The CDR3 bases are TGCAGCGTCGACCAGGGGGCCGAGTACGAGCAGTACTTC.

This clonotype was seen only a few times. The chain joins TRBV7-9 to TRBJ2-1; TRBD1 aligns across 11 bases. The CDR3 runs 18 residues. Germline CDR1 is SEHNR and CDR2 is FQNEAQ (reference sequence). The ends lost 5 bases at V and 2 bases at J; junction bases unmatched: 11. The DNA of the CDR3 is TGTGCCAGCAGCGGACCGGGACAGGGGGTAGGGACCTACAATGAGCAGTTCTTC. It encodes CASSGPGQGVGTYNEQFF. The full variable domain, with the rest looked up from reference TRBV7-9 and TRBJ2-1, is DTGVSQNPRHKITKRGQNVTFRCDPISEHNRLYWYRQTLGQGPEFLTYFQNEAQLEKSRLLSDRFSAERPKGSFSTLEIQRTEQGDSAMYLCASSGPGQGVGTYNEQFFGPGTRLTVL.

The sample holds a few counts of this clonotype. The V call is TRBV7-9, the J call TRBJ2-5; 9 bases are shared with TRBD1. The CDR3 has 15 amino acids. V lost 5 bases to trimming and J lost 0 bases; unmatched junction nucleotides: 4. Germline CDR1 SEHNR, CDR2 FQNEAQ (reference sequence). The CDR3 DNA is TGTGCCAGCAGCCTGACAGGGGGGAACCAAGAGACCCAGTACTTC. Residues: CASSLTGGNQETQYF.

The rearrangement joins TRBV18 to TRBJ2-7; 12 bases are shared with TRBD2. The germline gives CDR1 KGHSH, CDR2 LQKENI. The J segment lost 3 bases and the V segment lost 0 bases, leaving 0 bases of the junction unmatched. CDR3 length: 15 amino acids. The CDR3 DNA reads as TGTGCCAGCTCACCACCGACTAGCGGGGGCTACGAGCAGTACTTC. It encodes CASSPPTSGGYEQYF.

The V and J genes are TRBV20-1 and TRBJ1-5; 7 bases are a match to TRBD1. V was pared by 7 bases and J by 10 bases, with 10 bases of the junction left unmatched. The CDR3 extends over 12 amino acids. From germline, CDR1 is DFQATT and CDR2 SNEGSKA (reference sequence). The CDR3 is CSGGTEDLPQHF. The DNA of the CDR3 is TGCAGTGGGGGGACAGAAGATCTTCCCCAGCATTTT.

This clonotype was counted between two and nine times. The chain combines TRBV7-6 with TRBJ2-1; D uncertain. The length of the CDR3 is 15 residues. Trimming left V 5 bases short and J 0 bases short, with 11 bases between. Germline loops: CDR1 SGHVS, CDR2 FNYEAQ. This CDR3 reads CASSRTASSYNEQFF. The CDR3 DNA sequence: TGTGCCAGCAGCCGGACCGCTAGCTCCTACAATGAGCAGTTCTTC. Full variable domain (remainder filled in from reference TRBV7-6 and TRBJ2-1): GAGVSQSPRYKVTKRGQDVALRCDPISGHVSLYWYRQALGQGPEFLTYFNYEAQQDKSGLPNDRFSAERPEGSISTLTIQRTEQRDSAMYRCASSRTASSYNEQFFGPGTRLTVL.

In its sample, this clonotype was seen a few times. This rearrangement joins TRBV6-2 or TRBV6-3 to TRBJ2-1; 11 nucleotides agree with TRBD2. Germline-derived CDR1 and CDR2 are MNHEY and SVGEGT. The CDR3 covers 19 residues. After removal of 2 bases from V and 1 base from J, the junction contained 10 bases not matched to a gene. The CDR3 here is CASSYPLAGGRPSYNEQFF. The CDR3 DNA sequence: TGTGCCAGCAGTTACCCTCTAGCGGGAGGTCGCCCTTCCTACAATGAGCAGTTCTTC.

This clonotype was picked up a small number of times. The genes are TRBV7-6 and TRBJ2-2; D is possibly TRBD2 (6 bases). Germline CDR1 is SGHVS and CDR2 is FNYEAQ. This CDR3 has 15 residues. V was shortened by 5 bases and J by 1 base, with 11 bases between the two germline ends. The chain's CDR3 is CASSDTGGNTGELFF. The DNA for the CDR3 is TGTGCCAGCAGCGATACCGGGGGGAACACCGGGGAGCTGTTTTTT.

In DNA, the CDR3 is TGTGCCAGCAGCTCGGAGTGGTGGGAACCGGGACACAACTCTGGAAACACCATATATTTT. Translation: CASSSEWWEPGHNSGNTIYF. The genes are TRBV7-2 and TRBJ1-3; tentatively, D is TRBD1 (6 bases). The CDR3 consists of 20 residues. The V gene lost 4 bases and the J gene lost 0 bases, with 25 bases spanning the gap. Germline lookup yields CDR1 SGHTA and CDR2 FQGNSA.

The V call is TRBV20-1, the J call TRBJ2-1, with D maybe TRBD1 (5 bases). The V end lost 6 bases, the J end lost 2 bases, and 14 bases lay between the germline ends. The CDR3 totals 14 residues. Germline CDR1 reads DFQATT; CDR2 reads SNEGSKA (reference sequence). The CDR3 loop is CSAIRARTYNEQFF. The CDR3 DNA sequence: TGCAGTGCCATCAGGGCAAGGACCTACAATGAGCAGTTCTTC.

A few counts support this clonotype. The rearrangement links TRBV4-3 to TRBJ2-1, with 9 bases matching TRBD2. This CDR3 comprises 17 residues. The V gene's germline CDR1 is LGHNA and CDR2 YSLEER. V gave up 1 base and J gave up 7 bases; unmatched junction bases: 11. CDR3 in amino acids: CASSQGVVAGVRNEQFF. In DNA form, the CDR3 reads TGCGCCAGCAGCCAAGGGGTCGTAGCGGGAGTTAGGAATGAGCAGTTCTTC.

V is TRBV6-2 or TRBV6-3 and J is TRBJ2-4; 7 bases are shared with TRBD2. The CDR3 contains 13 residues. Unmatched junction bases numbered 7, after V lost 5 bases and J lost 9 bases. Germline lookup yields CDR1 MNHEY and CDR2 SVGEGT. CDR3 nucleotides: TGTGCCAGCAGTGAGACTAGCTTGGGCATTCAGTACTTC. Translating gives CASSETSLGIQYF.